One sample yielded the 10 T cell receptor beta chains listed below, sequenced in a study of CD8 T cells in ankylosing spondylitis. General study points: For ankylosing spondylitis blood, a TCR beta motif of about eight highly homologous variants appeared characteristic.

One entry per CDR3 protein, called by TCRdb with MiXCR from the 5' RACE reads. The sample holds around 770,000 distinct CDR3 sequences, roughly 12% seen once. Their antigens remain unidentified. The sequencing input was blood, either unsorted or a sorted T cell fraction (not recorded which). These receptors were taken from a male donor with ankylosing spondylitis.

This clonotype was seen a handful of times. V gene TRBV7-2 combines with J gene TRBJ2-5; D tentatively reads TRBD1 or TRBD2 (5 bases each). V was pared by 1 base and J by 5 bases, with 14 bases between. From germline, CDR1 is SGHTA and CDR2 FQGNSA. CDR3 length equals 15 residues. The CDR3 reads CASSLVGAMGETQYF. Here the CDR3 DNA reads TGTGCCAGCAGCTTAGTCGGGGCTATGGGTGAGACCCAGTACTTC. The complete variable domain, with remaining parts taken from reference TRBV7-2 and TRBJ2-5, reads GAGVSQSPSNKVTEKGKDVELRCDPISGHTALYWYRQSLGQGLEFLIYFQGNSAPDKSGLPSDRFSAERTGGSVSTLTIQRTQQEDSAVYLCASSLVGAMGETQYFGPGTRLLVL.

About this clonotype itself: A read error may produce the germline difference seen at one junction end. The chain couples TRBV6-1 to TRBJ2-7; D ambiguous. The CDR3 spans 14 residues. CDR1 and CDR2 from the germline V gene are MNHNS and SASEGT. The CDR3 region has the DNA TGTGCCAGCAGTCAAAACGGGCGGCCCTACGACCAGTACTTC. Encoded protein: CASSQNGRPYDQYF.

The J gene is TRBJ2-1, the V gene TRBV7-8, with D unresolved. CDR3 length equals 12 residues. V was clipped by 2 bases and J by 10 bases, with 9 bases between them. Germline V CDR1 and CDR2: SGHVS, FQNEAQ. The DNA for the CDR3 is TGTGCCAGCAGCTTATCGTTCGGGGAGCAGTTCTTC. It codes for CASSLSFGEQFF.

V usage is TRBV29-1 and J usage is TRBJ2-5; the D gene is possibly TRBD1 (6 bases). The CDR3 contains 14 residues. The V end lost 6 bases, the J end lost 2 bases, and 16 bases lay between the germline ends. Germline V gene lookup returns CDR1 SQVTM and CDR2 ANQGSEA. CDR3 amino acids: CSVYLDRQQETQYF. The CDR3 nucleotides read TGCAGCGTATACCTTGACAGGCAGCAAGAGACCCAGTACTTC.

The rearrangement joins TRBV7-9 to TRBJ2-1; no definite D call. Germline CDR1 SEHNR, CDR2 FQNEAQ (reference sequence). CDR3 length equals 13 residues. V lost 0 bases, J lost 14 bases, and 14 bases lay in between. This CDR3 is CASSLASAGREFF. The CDR3 DNA reads TGTGCCAGCAGCTTAGCGTCGGCTGGCCGGGAGTTCTTC. Combining the CDR3 with reference TRBV7-9 and TRBJ2-1 gives the whole variable domain DTGVSQNPRHKITKRGQNVTFRCDPISEHNRLYWYRQTLGQGPEFLTYFQNEAQLEKSRLLSDRFSAERPKGSFSTLEIQRTEQGDSAMYLCASSLASAGREFFGPGTRLTVL.

V usage is TRBV20-1 and J usage is TRBJ1-5; D call uncertain. Trimming stripped 5 bases from V and 0 bases from J, with 8 bases between. Germline V CDR1 and CDR2: DFQATT, SNEGSKA (reference sequence). CDR3 length: 13 residues. CDR3 residues: CSAPLHSNQPQHF. The CDR3 DNA reads as TGCAGTGCTCCCCTCCATAGCAATCAGCCCCAGCATTTT.

V usage is TRBV20-1 and J usage is TRBJ2-1; 8 nucleotides line up with TRBD2. With V trimmed by 6 bases and J by 8 bases, 6 bases remained unmatched. Germline CDR1 is DFQATT and CDR2 is SNEGSKA (reference sequence). This CDR3 region has 12 residues. CDR3 region: CSAGTSWDEQFF. The DNA for the CDR3 is TGCAGTGCAGGGACTAGTTGGGATGAGCAGTTCTTC.

The sample holds a few counts of this clonotype. The chain uses TRBV20-1 and TRBJ2-5, with a tentative D call TRBD2 (6 bases). The CDR3 loop spans 12 amino acids. Germline V gives CDR1 DFQATT, CDR2 SNEGSKA (reference sequence). V dropped 6 bases and J dropped 9 bases, with 17 bases sitting between them. CDR3 sequence (DNA): TGCAGTGCCCCGGAGGGCCGGTCGGCCCAGTACTTC. Its protein product is CSAPEGRSAQYF.

This clonotype was counted a few times. V and J are TRBV6-2 or TRBV6-3 and TRBJ2-7; tentatively, D is TRBD1 or TRBD2 (5 bases each). Germline assignment: CDR1 MNHEY and CDR2 SVGEGT. Between the trimmed V and J ends, which lost 2 bases and 3 bases, there was a span of 11 bases. The CDR3 extends over 14 amino acids. CDR3: CASSYGDGGYEQYF. CDR3 DNA: TGTGCCAGCAGTTACGGGGACGGAGGCTACGAGCAGTACTTC.

This clonotype was counted at least ten times. The chain recombines TRBV7-9 with TRBJ2-3; D unresolved. V lost 4 bases and J 0 bases, leaving 8 bases between the germline ends. In germline, CDR1 is SEHNR, CDR2 FQNEAQ (reference sequence). The CDR3 sequence is 14 residues long. The CDR3 reads CASSSGWSTDTQYF. In nucleotides, the CDR3 is TGTGCCAGCAGCTCCGGGTGGAGCACAGATACGCAGTATTTT. Variable domain in full (rest from reference TRBV7-9 and TRBJ2-3): DTGVSQNPRHKITKRGQNVTFRCDPISEHNRLYWYRQTLGQGPEFLTYFQNEAQLEKSRLLSDRFSAERPKGSFSTLEIQRTEQGDSAMYLCASSSGWSTDTQYFGPGTRLTVL.